This is a list of T cell receptor beta chains from one sample in a study of OX40 agonist ivuxolimab in advanced cancers. Profiling relied on immunoSEQ multiplex PCR, and the TCRdb table lists in-frame clones only, not all of them. The profile covers tens of thousands of clones, with approximately 90% appearing a single time and 38% taken by the ten largest. The material sequenced was CD4+ or CD8+ T cells sorted from blood, taken in a trial of the OX40 agonist ivuxolimab. The receptors were sampled from an adult with an advanced solid tumor such as melanoma, head and neck, liver or kidney cancer. CDR3s include the opening cysteine and the closing phenylalanine or tryptophan. D genes are given only for firm matches. Size is omitted from some rows. Given values are once, few, many or a class for expanded clones.

abundance	v_gene	j_gene	d_gene	CDR3aa	CDR3nt
-	TRBV28	TRBJ2-7	-	CASSPTEGYEQYF	TGTGCCAGCAGTCCTACGGAAGGCTACGAGCAGTACTTC
-	TRBV19	TRBJ2-4	-	CASSIDRSSSSYKNIQYF	TGTGCCAGTAGTATAGATCGCTCGTCCAGCAGCTACAAAAACATTCAGTACTTC
-	TRBV28	TRBJ2-5	-	CASSPAAYQETQYF	TGTGCCAGCAGTCCCGCCGCGTACCAAGAGACCCAGTACTTC
-	TRBV25-1	TRBJ2-5	TRBD2	CASSAGAGAETQYF	TGTGCCAGCAGTGCCGGGGCGGGAGCGGAGACCCAGTACTTC
-	TRBV2	TRBJ2-7	TRBD2	CASSGTSGYEQYF	TGTGCCAGCAGTGGGACTAGCGGCTACGAGCAGTACTTC
-	TRBV6-1	TRBJ2-7	-	CASSEGLGAYEQYF	TGTGCCAGCAGTGAAGGTCTGGGGGCCTACGAGCAGTACTTC
-	TRBV7-6	TRBJ2-7	-	CASSEEAGPRFEQYF	TGTGCCAGCAGCGAAGAGGCAGGGCCCAGGTTCGAGCAGTACTTC
few	TRBV4-3	TRBJ2-7	TRBD2	CASSQELAGSYEQYF	TGCGCCAGCAGCCAAGAACTAGCGGGGTCCTACGAGCAGTACTTC
-	TRBV2	TRBJ2-2	-	CASSVTLENTGELFF	TGTGCCAGCAGTGTAACGCTAGAGAACACCGGGGAGCTGTTTTTT
-	TRBV6-4	TRBJ2-1	-	CASSVEVSSYNEQFF	TGTGCCAGCAGTGTAGAAGTGAGCTCCTACAATGAGCAGTTCTTC
-	TRBV13	TRBJ2-1	-	CASSFGGMRNEQFF	TGTGCCAGCAGCTTTGGTGGGATGAGGAATGAGCAGTTCTTC
-	TRBV28	TRBJ2-7	TRBD2	CASSLGTSGRISYEQYF	TGTGCCAGCAGTTTAGGGACTAGCGGGAGGATCTCCTACGAGCAGTACTTC
-	TRBV29-1	TRBJ2-7	TRBD1	CSVVSDREYEQYF	TGCAGCGTTGTGTCGGACAGGGAGTACGAGCAGTACTTC
-	TRBV11-2	TRBJ2-5	TRBD1	CASGRQGQETQYF	TGTGCCAGCGGGAGACAGGGCCAAGAGACCCAGTACTTC
-	TRBV9	TRBJ2-2	-	CASSVGTGELFF	TGTGCCAGCAGCGTAGGTACCGGGGAGCTGTTTTTT
-	TRBV28	TRBJ1-1	TRBD1	CASHPGQGHLNTEAFF	TGTGCCAGTCACCCGGGACAGGGGCACCTGAACACTGAAGCTTTCTTT
-	TRBV2	TRBJ1-2	TRBD1	CASNKGQTSNYGYTF	TGTGCCAGCAATAAGGGACAGACCTCTAACTATGGCTACACCTTC
-	TRBV25-1	TRBJ2-7	-	CASSDRAGEQYF	TGTGCCAGCAGTGACAGGGCGGGCGAGCAGTACTTC
-	TRBV7-3	TRBJ2-1	-	CASSPAGGARKGYEQFF	TGTGCCAGCAGCCCGGCCGGGGGCGCACGAAAAGGGTATGAGCAGTTCTTC
-	TRBV27	TRBJ2-1	-	CASLHSFGGNEQFF	TGTGCCAGCCTTCACAGCTTCGGGGGAAATGAGCAGTTCTTC
-	TRBV7-9	TRBJ1-1	TRBD1	CASSRTGVNTEAFF	TGTGCCAGCAGCCGAACAGGGGTGAACACTGAAGCTTTCTTT
-	TRBV19	TRBJ2-2	-	CASSIILWTGELFF	TGTGCCAGTAGTATCATCCTCTGGACCGGGGAGCTGTTTTTT
once	TRBV7-9	TRBJ1-2	-	CASSFSFNYGYTF	TGTGCCAGCAGCTTTTCATTTAACTATGGCTACACCTTC
-	TRBV4-2	TRBJ2-3	TRBD2	CASSQDPGGGDTQYF	TGTGCCAGCAGCCAAGATCCGGGGGGAGGAGATACGCAGTACTTT
-	TRBV4-2	TRBJ2-5	TRBD2	CASSQDGLAGNF	TGTGCCAGCAGCCAAGACGGACTAGCGGGGAACTTC
few	TRBV11-2	TRBJ2-7	TRBD2	CASSLVAGGPTYEQYF	TGTGCCAGCAGCTTAGTAGCGGGAGGGCCTACCTACGAGCAGTACTTC
-	TRBV2	TRBJ2-1	-	CASSVIGNEQFF	TGTGCCAGCAGTGTGATAGGTAATGAGCAGTTCTTC
-	TRBV4-3	TRBJ2-6	-	CASSPSSISGANVLTF	TGCGCCAGCAGCCCAAGCTCGATATCTGGGGCCAACGTCCTGACTTTC
once	TRBV27	TRBJ1-2	TRBD1	CASSLIPGQGTDGYTF	TGTGCCAGCAGTCTAATACCGGGACAGGGAACCGATGGCTACACCTTC
-	TRBV19	TRBJ2-3	TRBD2	CASSIPSGRVTDTQYF	TGTGCCAGTAGTATCCCCAGCGGGAGAGTCACAGATACGCAGTATTTT
-	TRBV15	TRBJ2-2	TRBD2	CATSRDPGLMGLETGELFF	TGTGCCACCAGCAGAGATCCGGGGTTGATGGGACTAGAGACCGGGGAGCTGTTTTTT
-	TRBV7-8	TRBJ2-3	-	CASSLAYIKVAQYF	TGTGCCAGCAGCTTAGCCTACATTAAGGTTGCGCAGTATTTT
-	TRBV5-1	TRBJ2-7	-	CASSLGDSSYEQYF	TGCGCCAGCAGCTTGGGAGACAGCTCCTACGAGCAGTACTTC
-	TRBV27	TRBJ2-7	TRBD2	CASSLGLANYEQYF	TGTGCCAGCAGTTTGGGACTAGCGAACTACGAGCAGTACTTC
-	TRBV28	TRBJ2-7	-	CASSARAYEQYF	TGTGCCAGCAGCGCCCGGGCCTACGAGCAGTACTTC
-	TRBV7-9	TRBJ2-5	-	CASSLDSPTSETQYF	TGTGCCAGCAGCTTAGACTCCCCGACTTCGGAGACCCAGTACTTC
-	TRBV28	TRBJ2-7	-	CASRALGETDYEQYF	TGTGCCAGCAGGGCCTTGGGGGAAACCGACTACGAGCAGTACTTC
few	TRBV27	TRBJ2-5	TRBD2	CASSPWGTRGSRETQYF	TGTGCCAGCAGTCCTTGGGGGACTAGAGGATCGAGAGAGACCCAGTACTTC
once	TRBV6-5	TRBJ2-1	TRBD2	CASSYSGLADNEQFF	TGTGCCAGCAGTTACTCAGGACTAGCGGACAATGAGCAGTTCTTC
-	TRBV27	TRBJ2-7	-	CASSFGFGPSYEQYF	TGTGCCAGCAGTTTTGGATTCGGACCGTCCTACGAGCAGTACTTC
-	TRBV2	TRBJ2-5	-	CASSGPQETQYF	TGTGCCAGCAGCGGTCCCCAAGAGACCCAGTACTTC
-	TRBV6-5	TRBJ1-1	-	CASSYVGRNTEAFF	TGTGCCAGCAGTTATGTGGGGCGGAACACTGAAGCTTTCTTT
-	TRBV15	TRBJ1-5	TRBD1	CATSSGQGRGQPQHF	TGTGCCACCAGCAGCGGACAGGGAAGGGGTCAGCCCCAGCATTTT
-	TRBV27	TRBJ2-1	TRBD1	CASSQQGHEQFF	TGTGCCAGCAGTCAACAGGGGCATGAGCAGTTCTTC
-	TRBV6-1	TRBJ2-2	TRBD2	CASSWTSGIDGELFF	TGTGCCAGCAGTTGGACTAGCGGGATTGACGGGGAGCTGTTTTTT
-	TRBV27	TRBJ2-1	TRBD2	CASSFGTSGNNEQFF	TGTGCCAGCAGTTTCGGGACTAGCGGGAACAATGAGCAGTTCTTC
-	TRBV19	TRBJ2-1	-	CASSISGRRDNEQFF	TGTGCCAGTAGTATTTCTGGGAGGAGAGACAATGAGCAGTTCTTC
-	TRBV10-3	TRBJ2-2	TRBD2	CAISERLAGGSGELFF	TGTGCCATCAGTGAGAGGCTAGCGGGAGGCTCCGGGGAGCTGTTTTTT
-	TRBV9	TRBJ1-5	-	CASSVESCRQPQHF	TGTGCCAGCAGCGTAGAGTCCTGTCGTCAGCCCCAGCATTTT
few	TRBV4-1	TRBJ1-1	TRBD1	CASSQVPDRVTEAFF	TGCGCCAGCAGCCAAGTACCAGACAGGGTGACTGAAGCTTTCTTT
once	TRBV5-6	TRBJ2-6	-	CASSYTGSGANVLTF	TGTGCCAGCAGCTATACAGGGTCTGGGGCCAACGTCCTGACTTTC
-	TRBV28	TRBJ2-1	-	CASSLGQRNEQFF	TGTGCCAGCAGTCTCGGACAGAGGAATGAGCAGTTCTTC